Each of the 6 T cell receptor beta chains below was sequenced from the same sample in a study of blood T cell repertoires in COVID-19. Method: immunoSEQ multiplex PCR; TCRdb's copy keeps in-frame clones and lacks some. This table holds under 80,000 clones, 70% to 90% found once. Sequenced input: peripheral blood. The receptor set was obtained from a human donor in a cohort sampled during active COVID-19.

This chain joins TRBV7-9 and TRBJ2-1; possibly TRBD2 for D (6 bases). Trimming left V 1 base short and J 5 bases short, with 9 bases between. Per germline, CDR1 SEHNR and CDR2 FQNEAQ (reference sequence). The CDR3 loop spans 14 amino acids. CDR3 bases: TGTGCCAGCAGCTTAGGGACTAACGACAATGAGCAGTTCTTC. This translates into CASSLGTNDNEQFF.

Remarks on this clone: The identical CDR3 is also encoded by other nucleotide sequences in the sample. This chain connects TRBV10-3 to TRBJ2-1; 15 bases match TRBD2. The CDR3 is made up of 18 amino acids. Germline trimming cut 2 bases from V and 4 bases from J; bases unmatched to any gene: 6. The germline gives CDR1 ENHRY, CDR2 SYGVKD. In nucleotides, the CDR3 is TGTGCCATCAGTGAGGGGGGGACTAGCGGGAGGTCTTACAATGAGCAGTTCTTC. This gives the protein CAISEGGTSGRSYNEQFF.

This chain connects TRBV4-1 to TRBJ2-7; D perhaps matches TRBD1 (7 bases). Between the trimmed V and J ends, which lost 1 base and 2 bases, there was a span of 12 bases. The germline V gene has CDR1 MGHRA and CDR2 YSYEKL. CDR3 length equals 15 residues. The CDR3 sequence: CASSQAAGQTYEQYF. The CDR3 region has the DNA TGCGCCAGCAGCCAAGCTGCGGGACAGACCTACGAGCAGTACTTC.

This rearrangement joins TRBV3-1 (or the pseudogene TRBV3-2) to TRBJ2-3; D not certain. V lost 4 bases, J lost 6 bases, and 8 bases lay in between. The CDR3 spans 12 residues. Per the germline V gene, CDR1 is LGHDT and CDR2 is YNNKEL (reference sequence). In DNA form, the CDR3 reads TGTGCCAGCAGCCCTCTACGGGATACGCAGTATTTT. The encoded protein is CASSPLRDTQYF.

The rearrangement uses TRBV29-1 and TRBJ2-5; TRBD1 might be the D (6 bases). The CDR3 length is 13 residues. Germline CDR1 SQVTM, CDR2 ANQGSEA. Deletions cut 3 bases from V and 6 bases from J, with 14 bases between. The CDR3, as DNA: TGCAGCGTTGATCTACAGGGTTTCAAGACCCAGTACTTC. As protein: CSVDLQGFKTQYF.

This chain connects TRBV29-1 to TRBJ1-2; 7 bases fit TRBD1. The CDR3 is made up of 13 amino acids. Germline V gene data show CDR1 as SQVTM and CDR2 as ANQGSEA. The junction had 8 bases not matched to a gene; V was cut back by 6 bases and J by 4 bases. The CDR3 DNA reads as TGCAGCGTCTGGACACAGGGGTCCTATGGCTACACCTTC. Translating gives CSVWTQGSYGYTF.